This T cell receptor beta chain came from a study of blood T cell repertoires in COVID-19. Profiling relied on immunoSEQ multiplex PCR, and the TCRdb table lists in-frame clones only, not all of them. The sample consists of about 240,000 clones, around 82% of them appearing once. Germline assignment: CDR1 SQVTM and CDR2 ANQGSEA. The CDR3 runs to 14 residues. The J segment lost 6 bases and the V segment lost 4 bases, leaving 6 bases of the junction unmatched. The clonotype was recovered from a woman in her forties who had been exposed to COVID-19. Material: PBMCs or T cells enriched from blood (not recorded which). This chain uses TRBV29-1 with TRBJ2-1; TRBD1 agrees at 10 bases. The CDR3 region has the DNA TGCAGCGTTGTCCGGGACAGGGGTGGCAATGAGCAGTTCTTC. This encodes CSVVRDRGGNEQFF.